This is a list of T cell receptor beta chains from one sample in a study of blood T cell repertoires in COVID-19. The assay was immunoSEQ multiplex PCR, and TCRdb's table has in-frame clones only and misses some. The data hold roughly 250,000 clones, with around 85% observed a single time. Material: peripheral blood. Receptor source: a human donor with COVID-19, enrolled during active disease. The donor label of this sample is uncertain. CDR3s include the opening cysteine and the closing phenylalanine or tryptophan. Each record gives: clone size, V gene, D gene, J gene, CDR3 protein, CDR3 DNA. The D gene is left open where the match is weak. The listing skips clone size in some rows; elsewhere it reads once, few, many or a size class.

few,TRBV7-8,.,TRBJ2-1,CASSLGLRGLEQFF,TGTGCCAGCAGCTTAGGGTTAAGGGGTCTGGAGCAGTTCTTC
.,TRBV19,TRBD1,TRBJ2-6,CASSGQGAPGANVLTF,TGTGCCAGTAGTGGACAGGGGGCGCCAGGGGCCAACGTCCTGACTTTC
.,TRBV6-5,TRBD1,TRBJ1-5,CASRDRERQPQHF,TGTGCCAGCAGGGACAGGGAACGACAGCCCCAGCATTTT
.,TRBV5-1,TRBD1,TRBJ1-1,CASSLEGTGAPEAFF,TGCGCCAGCAGCTTGGAAGGGACAGGTGCTCCGGAAGCTTTCTTT
.,TRBV1,.,TRBJ2-5,CTSSHGLAGSETQYF,TGCACCAGCAGTCATGGACTAGCGGGAAGTGAGACCCAGTACTTC
.,TRBV3-1/TRBV3-2,.,TRBJ2-7,CASSRTGDEQYF,TGTGCCAGCAGCAGAACGGGGGACGAGCAGTACTTC
.,TRBV3-1/TRBV3-2,TRBD1,TRBJ2-2,CASSSDLGTAHTGELFF,TGTGCCAGCAGCTCAGATCTCGGGACAGCGCACACCGGGGAGCTGTTTTTT
.,TRBV28,.,TRBJ1-3,CASSEGGGPFSGNTIYF,TGTGCCAGCAGCGAAGGGGGGGGCCCGTTCTCTGGAAACACCATATATTTT
.,TRBV29-1,TRBD1,TRBJ1-2,CSVGTGSYGYTF,TGCAGCGTTGGGACAGGCTCCTATGGCTACACCTTC
once,TRBV11-1,TRBD1,TRBJ2-7,CASSSRTGTGYEQYF,TGTGCCAGCAGCTCCCGGACAGGGACGGGCTACGAGCAGTACTTC
.,TRBV2,TRBD1,TRBJ1-1,CASREDRVVAFF,TGTGCCAGCAGAGAAGACAGGGTCGTAGCTTTCTTT
.,TRBV10-2,TRBD1,TRBJ1-6,CASSDFGQGESPLHF,TGCGCCAGCAGTGACTTCGGACAGGGAGAGTCACCCCTCCACTTT
.,TRBV27,TRBD2,TRBJ2-1,CASRLRPSGSQGEQFF,TGTGCCAGCAGGCTTAGGCCTAGCGGGAGTCAAGGTGAGCAGTTCTTC
.,TRBV25-1,TRBD2,TRBJ2-3,CASSPWASGATDTQYF,TGTGCCAGCAGTCCGTGGGCTAGCGGGGCTACAGATACGCAGTATTTT
.,TRBV6-2/TRBV6-3,.,TRBJ1-5,CASSPRVLNQPQHF,TGTGCCAGCAGTCCCCGGGTCCTCAATCAGCCCCAGCATTTT
.,TRBV11-2,TRBD1,TRBJ2-1,CASSEGQGAHNEQFF,TGTGCCAGCAGCGAGGGACAGGGGGCGCACAATGAGCAGTTCTTC
once,TRBV19,TRBD1,TRBJ1-1,CASSTDRVPAFF,TGTGCCAGTAGTACAGACAGGGTGCCCGCTTTCTTT
.,TRBV6-2/TRBV6-3,TRBD2,TRBJ2-7,CASSHRGSSYEQYF,TGTGCCAGCAGTCACCGCGGGAGCTCCTACGAGCAGTACTTC
.,TRBV7-3,.,TRBJ1-6,CASSLSTRAYNSPLHF,TGTGCCAGCAGCTTATCCACCCGGGCCTATAATTCACCCCTCCACTTT
.,TRBV28,.,TRBJ2-7,CASHPPRAPYEQYF,TGTGCCAGCCACCCCCCCAGGGCCCCCTACGAGCAGTACTTC
.,TRBV2,.,TRBJ1-5,CASRATGNQPQHF,TGTGCCAGCAGGGCAACAGGGAATCAGCCCCAGCATTTT
.,TRBV6-6,.,TRBJ2-1,CASSRTNEQFF,TGTGCCAGCAGTCGAACTAATGAGCAGTTCTTC
.,TRBV24-1,TRBD1,TRBJ1-2,CATSDEHGGLPFPGQGNYGYTF,TGTGCCACCAGTGATGAACATGGGGGGTTACCGTTTCCGGGACAGGGCAACTATGGCTACACCTTC
few,TRBV10-2,.,TRBJ1-1,CASSEPGSTEAFF,TGCGCCAGCAGTGAGCCAGGTAGTACTGAAGCTTTCTTT
.,TRBV21-1,.,TRBJ2-7,CASSRLGLEQYF,TGTGCCAGCAGCCGGTTGGGGCTCGAGCAGTACTTC
.,TRBV11-2,TRBD1,TRBJ1-6,CASSLLRQGAGSPLHF,TGTGCCAGCAGCTTACTTAGACAGGGGGCTGGTTCACCCCTCCACTTT
.,TRBV5-8,.,TRBJ1-1,CASSSGLWEAFF,TGTGCCAGCAGCTCGGGTCTCTGGGAAGCTTTCTTT
.,TRBV4-3,TRBD2,TRBJ2-7,CASSQGGSGRIPYEQYF,TGCGCCAGCAGCCAAGGGGGTAGCGGGAGGATCCCCTACGAGCAGTACTTC
once,TRBV2,.,TRBJ1-4,CASSELQQATNEKLFF,TGTGCCAGCAGTGAATTACAGCAAGCAACTAATGAAAAACTGTTTTTT
.,TRBV6-5,.,TRBJ1-2,CASSYSRVNGYTF,TGTGCCAGCAGTTACTCGAGAGTGAATGGCTACACCTTC
.,TRBV5-1,TRBD2,TRBJ2-5,CASSFALAEQETQYF,TGCGCCAGCAGCTTTGCACTAGCGGAACAAGAGACCCAGTACTTC
.,TRBV2,.,TRBJ1-1,CASSDSPPGTEAFF,TGTGCCAGCAGTGATTCCCCCCCGGGCACTGAAGCTTTCTTT
.,TRBV28,.,TRBJ1-2,CASTGLRGGYGYTF,TGTGCCAGCACCGGACTTCGAGGTGGCTATGGCTACACCTTC
.,TRBV5-4,.,TRBJ1-1,CATLEQGPNTEAFF,TGTGCCACCCTCGAACAGGGCCCGAACACTGAAGCTTTCTTT
.,TRBV24-1,TRBD1,TRBJ1-5,CATNSGQGSNQPQHF,TGTGCCACCAATTCGGGACAGGGGTCCAATCAGCCCCAGCATTTT
few,TRBV3-1/TRBV3-2,TRBD1,TRBJ1-2,CASSLPGQGGGYTF,TGTGCCAGCAGTCTCCCGGGACAGGGAGGCGGCTACACCTTC
.,TRBV6-6,.,TRBJ1-2,CASSRGLFNYGYTF,TGTGCCAGCAGTCGGGGACTCTTCAACTATGGCTACACCTTC
.,TRBV27,.,TRBJ1-2,CASARRTVTYGYTF,TGTGCCAGCGCCCGACGGACTGTAACCTATGGCTACACCTTC
.,TRBV11-2,.,TRBJ2-5,CASSLEGRPQETQYF,TGTGCCAGCAGCTTAGAGGGGCGGCCCCAAGAGACCCAGTACTTC
.,TRBV3-1/TRBV3-2,TRBD1,TRBJ1-1,CASSPWDRRNTEAFF,TGTGCCAGCAGCCCATGGGACAGGAGGAACACTGAAGCTTTCTTT
.,TRBV5-4,.,TRBJ2-1,CASSLDLALNEQFF,TGTGCCAGCAGCTTGGATCTAGCGCTCAATGAGCAGTTCTTC
.,TRBV7-9,TRBD1,TRBJ1-3,CASSPQGQLSGNTIYF,TGTGCCAGCAGCCCTCAGGGACAGCTCTCTGGAAACACCATATATTTT